This TCR beta chain was retrieved from a study of Ad26.COV2.S vaccination and SARS-CoV-2 variants. Study as a whole: Participants got Ad26.COV2.S intramuscularly, once or twice 56 days apart.

The sample's treatment: roughly 19 received Ad26.COV2.S at low or high dose, single or two shots; several received placebo; per-sample allocation not given. Vaccine and placebo recipients were sampled on day 63 after the first injection. A word on this clone: Its matching antigen is unknown.

Overall study results and limits: Those who received the vaccine showed greater spike-specific TCR breadth than those given placebo.

Trimming stripped 2 bases from V and 7 bases from J, with 8 bases between. Germline-derived CDR1 and CDR2 are KGHSH and LQKENI. CDR3 size: 13 residues. Measured with immunoSEQ multiplex PCR; TCRdb has only the in-frame clones, and not every one. The sample shows roughly 380,000 clones, 70% to 90% of them seen only once. The receptor comes from a person between 18 and 65 years old who received the Ad26.COV2.S COVID-19 vaccine or a placebo. The J gene is TRBJ2-2, the V gene TRBV18; TRBD1 is a possible D gene (6 bases). Sequenced here: peripheral blood, sampled in a trial of Ad26.COV2.S vaccine versus placebo. The chain's CDR3 is CASSPSGDGELFF. In nucleotides, the CDR3 is TGTGCCAGCTCACCATCAGGGGACGGGGAGCTGTTTTTT. Variable domain in full (rest from reference TRBV18 and TRBJ2-2): NAGVMQNPRHLVRRRGQEARLRCSPMKGHSHVYWYRQLPEEGLKFMVYLQKENIIDESGMPKERFSAEFPKEGPSILRIQQVVRGDSAAYFCASSPSGDGELFFGEGSRLTVL.